This TCR beta chain derives from a study of cytomegalovirus exposure and HLA in healthy donors. Findings of the study overall: An apparent linkage of common viral pathogens to several of the most significant clusters emerged in a later analysis. In an earlier analysis, productive rearrangement rates for most beta V segments clustered near 87% or 30%.

This clone was seen only a few times. What it binds is not known. J lost 5 bases, V lost 6 bases, and 13 bases had no gene match. Germline CDR1 is MNHNY and CDR2 is SVGAGI (reference sequence). The CDR3 runs to 16 residues. PCR primers comprised 60 Vbeta and 13 Jbeta primers. The repertoire was sequenced with immunoSEQ multiplex PCR; TCRdb's copy has only in-frame clones and lacks some. The sample holds 110,000 or so clones, 10% to 15% seen once. The sequenced sample consisted of PBMCs. The sequence came from a middle-aged man in good health and CMV-seropositive. This rearrangement joins TRBV6-6 to TRBJ2-1, with 7 nucleotides matching TRBD1. This chain's CDR3 is CASRREQGMADNEQFF. CDR3 DNA sequence: TGTGCCAGCAGACGCGAACAGGGGATGGCGGACAATGAGCAGTTCTTC.